This T cell receptor beta chain was identified during a study of beta chain features in type 1 diabetes. About the research overall: Examination spanned around 100,000,000 sorted cells from all samples.

Expressed TCRB transcripts got sequenced, as all isolated RNA was reverse transcribed. The table came from immunoSEQ multiplex PCR; TCRdb's copy has only in-frame clones and leaves some out. Of roughly 230,000 clones listed, more than 9% are singletons. The table lists this clone with a few counts. No antigen is known for it. Findings and limits, study-wide: These data did not resolve whether HLA type affects TCRB rearrangement. TCRB repertoires of naive, central memory and Treg cells appeared more similar among patients than among healthy donors. Type 1 diabetes patients had TCRB CDR3s that were shorter (moderately but significantly so) in all four CD4+ subsets.

The V end lost 1 base, the J end lost 4 bases, and 10 bases lay between the germline ends. The CDR3 contains 14 residues. Per the germline V gene, CDR1 is SGHTA and CDR2 is FQGNSA. The origin of this receptor is a woman aged 18-30 years in good health. The chain recombines TRBV7-2 with TRBJ1-2, with D unresolved. The source material was naive CD4+ T cells from blood. This CDR3 reads CASSLESRSYGYTF. The CDR3 DNA follows: TGTGCCAGCAGCTTAGAAAGCCGATCCTATGGCTACACCTTC.